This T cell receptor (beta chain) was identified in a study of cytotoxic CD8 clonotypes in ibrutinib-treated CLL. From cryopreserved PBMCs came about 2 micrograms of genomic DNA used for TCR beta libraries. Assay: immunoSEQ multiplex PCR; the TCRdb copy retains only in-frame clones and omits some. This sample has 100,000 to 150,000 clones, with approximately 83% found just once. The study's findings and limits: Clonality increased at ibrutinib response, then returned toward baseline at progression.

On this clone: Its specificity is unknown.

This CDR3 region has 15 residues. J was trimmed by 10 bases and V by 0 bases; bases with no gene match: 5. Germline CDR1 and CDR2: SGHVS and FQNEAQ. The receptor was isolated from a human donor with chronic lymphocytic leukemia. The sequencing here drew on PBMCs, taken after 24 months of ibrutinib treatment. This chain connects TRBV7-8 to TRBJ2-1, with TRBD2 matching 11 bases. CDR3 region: CASSLASGRVGEQFF. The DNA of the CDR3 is TGTGCCAGCAGCTTAGCTAGCGGGAGGGTAGGCGAGCAGTTCTTC.